The T cell receptor (beta chain) under discussion was sequenced for a study of T cell responses to AZD1222 COVID-19 vaccine. The study, taken as a whole, reports: Reportedly, close to half of spike-specific TCRs are directed against unmutated variant regions.

This clone was recorded only once. Antigen unknown. The CDR3 sequence is 15 residues long. CDR1 KGHDR and CDR2 SFDVKD come from the germline V gene. Trimming removed 7 bases from V and 0 bases from J; junction bases left unmatched: 5. Sequenced by immunoSEQ multiplex PCR; TCRdb stores in-frame clones only, minus some. The table has about 78,000 clones, just over 90% seen once. The receptor was isolated from an adult who received the AZD1222 COVID-19 vaccine. The V call is TRBV24-1, the J call TRBJ1-1, with 9 bases identical to TRBD1. The specimen was peripheral blood, collected 28 days after the second AZD1222 dose. Here the CDR3 DNA reads TGTGCCACCAGAGGACAGGGGATCATGAACACTGAAGCTTTCTTT. Translated, it gives CATRGQGIMNTEAFF.